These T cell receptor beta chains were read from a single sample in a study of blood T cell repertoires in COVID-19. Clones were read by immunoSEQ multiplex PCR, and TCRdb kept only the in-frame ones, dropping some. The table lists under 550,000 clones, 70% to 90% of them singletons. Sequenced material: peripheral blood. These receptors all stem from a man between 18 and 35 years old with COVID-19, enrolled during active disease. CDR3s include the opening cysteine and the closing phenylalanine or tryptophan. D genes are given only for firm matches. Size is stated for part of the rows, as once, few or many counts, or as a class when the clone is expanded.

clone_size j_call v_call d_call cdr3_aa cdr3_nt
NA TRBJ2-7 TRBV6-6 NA CASGADSYEQYF TGTGCCAGCGGGGCGGACTCCTACGAGCAGTACTTC
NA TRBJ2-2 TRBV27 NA CASSLGPNTGELFF TGTGCCAGCAGTTTGGGCCCCAACACCGGGGAGCTGTTTTTT
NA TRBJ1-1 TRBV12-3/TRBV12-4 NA CASSPTGIAEAFF TGTGCCAGCAGCCCCACAGGGATCGCTGAAGCTTTCTTT
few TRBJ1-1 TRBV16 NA CASSQLGVRRNTEAFF TGTGCCAGCAGCCAACTAGGAGTGCGCCGAAACACTGAAGCTTTCTTT
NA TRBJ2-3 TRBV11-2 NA CASNPSSVTDTQYF TGTGCCAGCAACCCTAGCAGTGTCACAGATACGCAGTATTTT
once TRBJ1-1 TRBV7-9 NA CASRTDAQGGNTEAFF TGTGCCAGCAGAACTGACGCCCAAGGGGGGAACACTGAAGCTTTCTTT
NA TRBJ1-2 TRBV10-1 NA CASSADSFDGYTF TGCGCCAGCAGTGCTGACAGCTTCGATGGCTACACCTTC
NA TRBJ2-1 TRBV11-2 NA CASRLTSEQFF TGTGCCAGCCGCCTGACAAGTGAGCAGTTCTTC
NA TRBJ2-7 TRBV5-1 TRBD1 CASSYRGQWEQYF TGCGCCAGCAGTTACAGGGGGCAGTGGGAGCAGTACTTC
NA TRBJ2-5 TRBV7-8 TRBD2 CASSSLAGGQETQYF TGTGCCAGCAGCTCACTAGCGGGGGGGCAAGAGACCCAGTACTTC
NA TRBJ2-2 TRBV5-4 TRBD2 CASSGRTSANTGELFF TGTGCCAGCAGCGGAAGGACTAGCGCGAACACCGGGGAGCTGTTTTTT
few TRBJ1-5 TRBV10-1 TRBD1 CASSTRGGQATGPQHF TGCGCCAGCAGCACCCGAGGAGGACAGGCCACCGGGCCCCAGCATTTT
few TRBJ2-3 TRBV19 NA CASSPPFKRADTQYF TGTGCCAGTAGTCCACCCTTTAAGAGGGCAGATACGCAGTATTTT
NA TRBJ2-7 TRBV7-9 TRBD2 CASSLKERGASYEQYF TGTGCCAGCAGCCTTAAAGAGCGGGGGGCATCCTACGAGCAGTACTTC
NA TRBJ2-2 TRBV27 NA CASSLSMSGTPGELFF TGTGCCAGCAGTTTATCGATGTCAGGCACCCCCGGGGAGCTGTTTTTT
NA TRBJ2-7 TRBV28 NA CASTPLVGSGAYEQYF TGTGCCAGCACCCCCCTGGTAGGGTCGGGGGCCTACGAGCAGTACTTC
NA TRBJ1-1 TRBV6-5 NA CASSTGNRPAFF TGTGCCAGCAGTACCGGGAACCGACCAGCTTTCTTT
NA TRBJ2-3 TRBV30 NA CAWTEGAASTDTQYF TGTGCCTGGACCGAGGGTGCGGCTAGCACAGATACGCAGTATTTT
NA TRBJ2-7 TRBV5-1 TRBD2 CASSSGTSGIAYEQYF TGCGCCAGCAGCTCGGGGACTAGCGGGATAGCGTACGAGCAGTACTTC
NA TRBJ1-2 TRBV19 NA CASSPKQVYGYTF TGTGCCAGTAGCCCGAAACAGGTGTATGGCTACACCTTC
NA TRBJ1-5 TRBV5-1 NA CASSLVALGLSNQPQHF TGCGCCAGCAGCTTGGTCGCCTTGGGGCTAAGCAATCAGCCCCAGCATTTT
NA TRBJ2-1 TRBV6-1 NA CASSEARSYNEQFF TGTGCCAGCAGTGAGGCTAGAAGTTACAATGAGCAGTTCTTC
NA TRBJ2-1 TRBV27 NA CASSLSMAASSYNEQFF TGTGCCAGCAGTTTATCTATGGCGGCGAGCTCCTACAATGAGCAGTTCTTC
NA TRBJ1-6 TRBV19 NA CASSMPAERSPLHF TGTGCCAGTAGTATGCCGGCAGAGCGGTCACCCCTCCACTTT
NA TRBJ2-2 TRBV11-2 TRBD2 CASSPRTSGRWELFF TGTGCCAGCAGCCCTAGGACTAGCGGGAGATGGGAGCTGTTTTTT
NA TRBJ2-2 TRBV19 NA CASSINMNTGELFF TGTGCCAGTAGTATAAACATGAACACCGGGGAGCTGTTTTTT
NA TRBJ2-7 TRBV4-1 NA CASSQMGRKDYEQYF TGCGCCAGCAGCCAAATGGGGCGAAAGGACTACGAGCAGTACTTC
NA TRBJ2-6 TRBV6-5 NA CASSYSLSSGANVLTF TGTGCCAGCAGTTACTCTTTGAGCTCTGGGGCCAACGTCCTGACTTTC
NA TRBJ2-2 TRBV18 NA CASSAGQGDTGELFF TGTGCCAGCTCGGCAGGACAAGGAGACACCGGGGAGCTGTTTTTT
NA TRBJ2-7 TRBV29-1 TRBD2 CSVILAGISEQYF TGCAGCGTGATACTAGCGGGGATCTCCGAGCAGTACTTC
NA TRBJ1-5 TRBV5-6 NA CASSLGGLMVSQHF TGTGCCAGCAGCTTGGGGGGCCTGATGGTGTCCCAGCATTTT
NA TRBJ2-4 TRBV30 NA CAWSGKGGNIQYF TGTGCCTGGAGTGGGAAGGGGGGGAACATTCAGTACTTC
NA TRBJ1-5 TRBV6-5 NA CASSYSNRGNQPQHF TGTGCCAGCAGTTACTCGAACAGGGGCAATCAGCCCCAGCATTTT
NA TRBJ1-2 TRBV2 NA CASSGLNRDGYTF TGTGCCAGCAGTGGATTGAACAGGGATGGCTACACCTTC
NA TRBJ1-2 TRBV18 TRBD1 CASSSDRANYGYTF TGTGCCAGCTCGTCGGACAGGGCTAACTATGGCTACACCTTC